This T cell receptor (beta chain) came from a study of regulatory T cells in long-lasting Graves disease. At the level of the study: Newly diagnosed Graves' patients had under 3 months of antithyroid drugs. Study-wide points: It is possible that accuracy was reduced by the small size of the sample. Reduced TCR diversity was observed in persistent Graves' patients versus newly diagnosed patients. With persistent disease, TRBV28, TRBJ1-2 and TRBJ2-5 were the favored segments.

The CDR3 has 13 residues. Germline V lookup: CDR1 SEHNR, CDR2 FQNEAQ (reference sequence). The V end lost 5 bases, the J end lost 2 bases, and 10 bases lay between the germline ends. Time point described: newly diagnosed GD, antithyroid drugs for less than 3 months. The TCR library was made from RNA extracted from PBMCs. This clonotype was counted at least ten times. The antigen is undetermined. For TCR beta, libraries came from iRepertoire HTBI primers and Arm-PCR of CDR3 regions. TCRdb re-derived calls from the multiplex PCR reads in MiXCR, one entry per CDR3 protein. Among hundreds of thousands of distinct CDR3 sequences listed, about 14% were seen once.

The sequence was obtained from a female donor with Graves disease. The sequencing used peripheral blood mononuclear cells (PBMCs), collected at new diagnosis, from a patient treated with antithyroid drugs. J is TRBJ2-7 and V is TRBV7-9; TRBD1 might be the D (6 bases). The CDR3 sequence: CASSRQVAYEQYF. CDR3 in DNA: TGTGCCAGCAGCCGACAGGTCGCCTACGAGCAGTACTTC.